This is a list of T cell receptor beta chains from one sample in a study of cytomegalovirus exposure and HLA in healthy donors. The table came from immunoSEQ multiplex PCR; TCRdb's copy has only in-frame clones and leaves some out. The sample records around 200,000 clones, approximately 79% being singletons. The specimen sequenced was PBMCs. These TCRs come from a man aged 35-49 years in good health and CMV-seropositive. Both conserved end residues are part of each CDR3. The D gene is left open where the match is weak. Clone size appears in some rows only: once, few, many, or a class for an expanded clone.

v_call	clone_size	d_call	j_call	cdr3_nt	cdr3_aa
TRBV18	once	TRBD2	TRBJ2-1	TGTGCCAGCTCACCACCACGGCTAGCGGGGTACAATGAGCAGTTCTTC	CASSPPRLAGYNEQFF
TRBV6-5	-	-	TRBJ1-1	TGTGCCAGCAGTTACTGGGGGGACGAAGCTTTCTTT	CASSYWGDEAFF
TRBV5-6	-	TRBD1	TRBJ2-3	TGTGCCAGCAGCTTACGGGACAGTAGCACAGATACGCAGTATTTT	CASSLRDSSTDTQYF
TRBV7-2	-	TRBD1	TRBJ1-5	TGTGCCAGCAGCTTACAGGGGGCTAGCAATCAGCCCCAGCATTTT	CASSLQGASNQPQHF
TRBV7-3	-	TRBD1	TRBJ1-1	TGTGCCAGCAGTGAGGAGGGGGCGGATTCTAGGAGAGCTTTCTTT	CASSEEGADSRRAFF
TRBV2	few	TRBD1	TRBJ1-2	TGTGCCAGCAGTCTAATCGGGACAGAAAAGTCCTATGGCTACACCTTC	CASSLIGTEKSYGYTF
TRBV13	-	TRBD1	TRBJ2-1	TGTGCCAGCAGCTTAGGACAGGGGAATGAGCAGTTCTTC	CASSLGQGNEQFF
TRBV7-7	-	TRBD2	TRBJ2-5	TGTGCTAGCAGCACCGGGACTAGCGGGGGGAAAGAGACCCAGTACTTC	CASSTGTSGGKETQYF
TRBV7-9	few	-	TRBJ1-5	TGTGCCAGCAGCCAACGGGATCAGCCCCAGCATTTT	CASSQRDQPQHF
TRBV18	once	-	TRBJ2-7	TGTGCCAGCTCACCAGTCCAGGATAGCTCCTACGAGCAGTACTTC	CASSPVQDSSYEQYF
TRBV7-9	few	-	TRBJ2-7	TGTGCCAGCAGCTCTGATGTCGACAGGGGAGGGTACGAGCAGTACTTC	CASSSDVDRGGYEQYF
TRBV2	few	TRBD1	TRBJ1-1	TGTGCCAGCAGAGATTGGACAGGGCTGCACACTGAAGCTTTCTTT	CASRDWTGLHTEAFF